The clone carrying this TCR beta chain was picked up one time. Trimming took 4 bases from V and 4 from J; bases not matched to a gene: 5. The CDR3 totals 14 residues. CDR1 and CDR2 (germline): SGHTA, FQGNSA. The data originate from a study of T cell changes during pregnancy in multiple sclerosis. TCRdb keeps only in-frame clones here, not all; method: immunoSEQ multiplex PCR. Here the sample spans tens of thousands of clones, around 89% being singletons. This TCR was recovered from a female donor with multiple sclerosis, enrolled in a pregnancy study. Sequencing used CD4+ T cells from peripheral blood mononuclear cells, obtained in the first trimester of pregnancy. V is TRBV7-2 and J is TRBJ2-3, with 7 bases matching TRBD1. The CDR3 sequence: CASSSNRGSDTQYF. The CDR3 coding sequence is TGTGCCAGCAGCTCAAACAGGGGATCAGATACGCAGTATTTT. Full variable domain (rest looked up from reference TRBV7-2 and TRBJ2-3): GAGVSQSPSNKVTEKGKDVELRCDPISGHTALYWYRQSLGQGLEFLIYFQGNSAPDKSGLPSDRFSAERTGGSVSTLTIQRTQQEDSAVYLCASSSNRGSDTQYFGPGTRLTVL.